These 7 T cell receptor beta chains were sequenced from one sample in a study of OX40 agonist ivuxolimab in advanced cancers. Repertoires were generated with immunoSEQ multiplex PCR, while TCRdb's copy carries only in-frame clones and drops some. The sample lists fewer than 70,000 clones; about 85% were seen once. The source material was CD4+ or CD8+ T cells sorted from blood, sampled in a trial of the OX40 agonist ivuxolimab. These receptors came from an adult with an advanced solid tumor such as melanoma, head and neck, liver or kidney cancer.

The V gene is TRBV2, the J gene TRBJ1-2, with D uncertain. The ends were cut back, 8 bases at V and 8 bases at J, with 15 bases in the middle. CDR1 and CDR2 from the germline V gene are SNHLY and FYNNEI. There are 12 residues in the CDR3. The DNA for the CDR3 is TGTGCCAGCCACGGAGACAACGGCGGCTACACCTTC. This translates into CASHGDNGGYTF.

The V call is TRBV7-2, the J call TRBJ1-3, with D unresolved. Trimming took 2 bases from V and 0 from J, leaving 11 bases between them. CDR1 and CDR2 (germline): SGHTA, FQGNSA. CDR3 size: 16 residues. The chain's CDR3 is CASSLRVKSSGNTIYF. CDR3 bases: TGTGCCAGCAGCTTAAGGGTTAAAAGCTCTGGAAACACCATATATTTT.

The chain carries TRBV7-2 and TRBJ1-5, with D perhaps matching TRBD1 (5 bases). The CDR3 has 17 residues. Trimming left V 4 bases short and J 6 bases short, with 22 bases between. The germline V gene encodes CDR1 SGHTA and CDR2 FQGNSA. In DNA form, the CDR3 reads TGTGCCAGCAGCTCCGGTTTCGGGGGGGAGGAAGGTCAGCCCCAGCATTTT. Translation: CASSSGFGGEEGQPQHF.

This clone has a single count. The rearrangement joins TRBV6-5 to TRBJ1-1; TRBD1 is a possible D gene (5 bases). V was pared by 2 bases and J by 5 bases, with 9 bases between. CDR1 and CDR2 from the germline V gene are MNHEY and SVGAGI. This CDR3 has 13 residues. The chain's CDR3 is CASSYQGGTEAFF. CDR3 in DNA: TGTGCCAGCAGTTACCAGGGAGGAACTGAAGCTTTCTTT.

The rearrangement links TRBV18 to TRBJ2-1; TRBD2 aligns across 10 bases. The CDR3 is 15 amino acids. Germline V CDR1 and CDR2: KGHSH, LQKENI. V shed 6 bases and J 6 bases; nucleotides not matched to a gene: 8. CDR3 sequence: CASSSSGRGLNEQFF. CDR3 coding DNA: TGTGCCAGCTCGTCTAGCGGGAGAGGGCTCAATGAGCAGTTCTTC.

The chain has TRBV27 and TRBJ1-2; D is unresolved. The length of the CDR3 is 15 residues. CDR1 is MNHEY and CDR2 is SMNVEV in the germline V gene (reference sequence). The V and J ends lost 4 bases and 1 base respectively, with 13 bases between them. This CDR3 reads CASSSGQLRNYGYTF. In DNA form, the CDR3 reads TGTGCCAGCAGTTCCGGGCAGCTACGTAACTATGGCTACACCTTC.

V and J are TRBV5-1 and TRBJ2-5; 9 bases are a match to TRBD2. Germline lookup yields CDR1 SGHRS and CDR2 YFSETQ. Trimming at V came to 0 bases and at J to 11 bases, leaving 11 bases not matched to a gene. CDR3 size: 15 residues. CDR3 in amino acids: CASSLGGGRAREQYF. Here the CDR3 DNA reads TGCGCCAGCAGCTTGGGAGGCGGGAGGGCCCGAGAGCAGTACTTC. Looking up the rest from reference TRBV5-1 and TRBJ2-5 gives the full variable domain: KAGVTQTPRYLIKTRGQQVTLSCSPISGHRSVSWYQQTPGQGLQFLFEYFSETQRNKGNFPGRFSGRQFSNSRSEMNVSTLELGDSALYLCASSLGGGRAREQYFGPGTRLLVL.